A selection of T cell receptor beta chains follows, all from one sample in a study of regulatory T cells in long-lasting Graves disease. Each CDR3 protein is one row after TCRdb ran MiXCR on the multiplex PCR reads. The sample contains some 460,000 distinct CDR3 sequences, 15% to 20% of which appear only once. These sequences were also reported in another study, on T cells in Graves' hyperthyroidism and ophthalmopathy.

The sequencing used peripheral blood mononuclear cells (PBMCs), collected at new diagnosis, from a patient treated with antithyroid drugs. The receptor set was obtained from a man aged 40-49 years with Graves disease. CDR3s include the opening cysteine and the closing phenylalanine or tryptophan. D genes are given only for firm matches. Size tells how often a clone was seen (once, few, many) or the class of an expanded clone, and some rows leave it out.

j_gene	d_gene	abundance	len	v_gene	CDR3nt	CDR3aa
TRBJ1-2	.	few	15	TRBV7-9	TGTGCCAGCAGCTTAGCCTCGATACTTATAAGCGGCTACACCTTC	CASSLASILISGYTF
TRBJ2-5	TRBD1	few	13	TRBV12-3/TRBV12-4	TGTGCCAGCGGACCCCAGGGGGCCGGGACCCAGTACTTC	CASGPQGAGTQYF
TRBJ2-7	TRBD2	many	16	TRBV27	TGTGCCAGCAGTTTATGGAAAGCGGGAGGTTTATACGAGCAGTACTTC	CASSLWKAGGLYEQYF
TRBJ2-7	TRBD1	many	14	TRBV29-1	TGCAGCGTATATGTGACAGGGAGCTCCTACGAGCAGTACTTC	CSVYVTGSSYEQYF
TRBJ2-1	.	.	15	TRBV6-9	TGTGCCAGCAGTTATAGGCCCGAAACCCACAATGAGCAGTTCTTC	CASSYRPETHNEQFF
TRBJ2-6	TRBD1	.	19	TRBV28	TGTGCCAGCAGACCTGGACAGGGACAGGCCTACTCTGGGGCCAACGTCCTGACTTTC	CASRPGQGQAYSGANVLTF
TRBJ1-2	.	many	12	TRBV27	TGTGCCAGCAGTCGCGTTGAGGGAGGCTACACCTTC	CASSRVEGGYTF
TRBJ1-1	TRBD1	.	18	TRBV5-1	TGCGCCAGCAGCTTGCCTGGGACAGGGCTGGCTATGAACACTGAAGCTTTCTTT	CASSLPGTGLAMNTEAFF
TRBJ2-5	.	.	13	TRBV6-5	TGTGCCAGCAGTTACCGTTTAACTGAGACCCAGTACTTC	CASSYRLTETQYF
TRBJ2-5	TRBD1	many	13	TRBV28	TGTGCCAGCACCGAACAGGGGGAAGAGACCCAGTACTTC	CASTEQGEETQYF
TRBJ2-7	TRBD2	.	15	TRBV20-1	TGCAGTGCTAGAAAAGCGGGAGGGCTTATGTACGAGCAGTACTTC	CSARKAGGLMYEQYF
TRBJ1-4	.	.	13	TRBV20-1	TGCAGTGCTACCACTTCCTTAGGGGAAAAACTGTTTTTT	CSATTSLGEKLFF
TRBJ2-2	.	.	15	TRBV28	TGTACCAGCAGTTTATCCGGGAGTTCCCGCGGGGAGCTGTTTTTT	CTSSLSGSSRGELFF
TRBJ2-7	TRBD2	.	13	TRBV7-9	TGTGCCAGCAGCTTAAGCGGGAGTCCCGAGCAGTACTTC	CASSLSGSPEQYF
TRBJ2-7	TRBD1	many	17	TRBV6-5	TGTGCCAGCAGTTACCCAGAGGACTTGACAGGGCACCACGAGCAGTACTTC	CASSYPEDLTGHHEQYF
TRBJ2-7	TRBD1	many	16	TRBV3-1	TGTGCCAGCAGCCAAGTTATGGGGACAGGGCTCGACGAGCAGTACTTC	CASSQVMGTGLDEQYF
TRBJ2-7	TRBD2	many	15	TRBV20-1	TGCAGTGCTAGAGCTCTGCGGGAGCGACCCTACGAGCAGTACTTC	CSARALRERPYEQYF
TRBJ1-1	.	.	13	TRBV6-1	TGTGCCAGCAGCCGGGAGATATCCACTGAAGCTTTCTTT	CASSREISTEAFF
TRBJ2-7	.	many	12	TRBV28	TGTGCCAGCAGTTTAGGGGTCAACGAGCAGTACTTC	CASSLGVNEQYF
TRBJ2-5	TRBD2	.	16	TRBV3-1	TGTGCCAGCAGCCAAGACGGCGCTAGCGGGACAGAGACCCAGTACTTC	CASSQDGASGTETQYF
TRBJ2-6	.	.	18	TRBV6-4	TGTGCCAGCAGTAATACACAGGGGAGGGGGTCTGGGGCCAACGTCCTGACTTTC	CASSNTQGRGSGANVLTF
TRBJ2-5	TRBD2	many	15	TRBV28	TGTGCCAGCAGTTTATTGCGGGGGACCCTGGAGACCCAGTACTTC	CASSLLRGTLETQYF
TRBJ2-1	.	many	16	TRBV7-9	TGTGCCAGCAGCTTACTGGCGTCTAGGGCAAACAATGAGCAGTTCTTC	CASSLLASRANNEQFF
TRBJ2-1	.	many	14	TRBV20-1	TGCAGTGCTAGAGAGGCTAGCTCCTACAATGAGCAGTTCTTC	CSAREASSYNEQFF
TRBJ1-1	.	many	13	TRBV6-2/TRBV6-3	TGTGCCAGCAGTTACTCATCGAGAACTGAAGCTTTCTTT	CASSYSSRTEAFF
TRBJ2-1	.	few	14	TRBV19	TGTGCCAGTAGTCACCTGGGCGGCAACAATGAGCAGTTCTTC	CASSHLGGNNEQFF
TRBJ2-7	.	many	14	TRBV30	TGTGCCCGAACGGAGGTTGCCGAGCGCTACGAGCAGTACTTC	CARTEVAERYEQYF
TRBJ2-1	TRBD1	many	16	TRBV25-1	TGTGCCAGCAGTGAAAGGGACAGGGGGCCCTACAATGAGCAGTTCTTC	CASSERDRGPYNEQFF
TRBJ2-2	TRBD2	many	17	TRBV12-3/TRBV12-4	TGTGCCAGCAGCCCGACTAGCGGGAGGTCGGAAGGCGGGGAGCTGTTTTTT	CASSPTSGRSEGGELFF
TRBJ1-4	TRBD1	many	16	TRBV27	TGTGCCAGCAGCCACCTTAAAAGGACAGGGAGTGAAAAACTGTTTTTT	CASSHLKRTGSEKLFF
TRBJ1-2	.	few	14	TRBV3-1	TGTGCCAGCAGCCAACGGGACACAGCGGATGGCTACACCTTC	CASSQRDTADGYTF
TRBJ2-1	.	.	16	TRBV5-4	TGTGCCAGCAGCTCTGGTGGGGTAAGGTCTTACAATGAGCAGTTCTTC	CASSSGGVRSYNEQFF
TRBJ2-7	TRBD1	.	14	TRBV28	TGTGCCAGCAGTTTTTTGACAGGGGGTCGGGAGCAGTACTTC	CASSFLTGGREQYF
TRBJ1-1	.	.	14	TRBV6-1	TGTGCCAGCAGTCAAAGGACGGACAACACTGAAGCTTTCTTT	CASSQRTDNTEAFF
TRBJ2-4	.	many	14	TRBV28	TGTGCCAGCAGCGAGGGGGGTAGATCGAACATTCAGTACTTC	CASSEGGRSNIQYF
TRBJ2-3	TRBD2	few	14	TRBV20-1	TGCAGTGCTATGACTAGCGGGAGGGCAGATACGCAGTATTTT	CSAMTSGRADTQYF
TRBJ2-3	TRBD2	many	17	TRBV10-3	TGTGCCATCAGTGAACTAGCGGGAGAGTCCTTCACAGATACGCAGTATTTT	CAISELAGESFTDTQYF
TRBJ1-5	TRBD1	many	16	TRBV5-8	TGTGCCAGCAGCTACAAAGGGACAGGGTTCAATCAGCCCCAGCATTTT	CASSYKGTGFNQPQHF
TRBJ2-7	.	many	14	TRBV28	TGTGCCAGCAGTTTGTTCGGGACCCCCTACGAGCAGTACTTC	CASSLFGTPYEQYF
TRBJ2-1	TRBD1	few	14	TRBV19	TGTGCCAGTAGGGAGGACAGGTCCTACAATGAGCAGTTCTTC	CASREDRSYNEQFF
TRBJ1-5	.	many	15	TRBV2	TGTGCCAGCAAACGGGAACAACTAAGTAATCAGCCCCAGCATTTT	CASKREQLSNQPQHF
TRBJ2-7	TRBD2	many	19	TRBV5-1	TGCGCCAGCAGCGTCAGGCCCCTGAGGTTAGCGGGAGGGAGGAACGAGCAGTACTTC	CASSVRPLRLAGGRNEQYF
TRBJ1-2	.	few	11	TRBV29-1	TGCAGCGTTGGGGAAGTTAGGGGCTACACCTTC	CSVGEVRGYTF
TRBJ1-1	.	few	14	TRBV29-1	TGCAGCGTTGAGAAGGGACGGGCTAACACTGAAGCTTTCTTT	CSVEKGRANTEAFF
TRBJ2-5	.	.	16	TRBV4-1	TGCGCCAGCAGCCAAGTAGGGCAGGCCGACCAAGGGACCCAGTACTTC	CASSQVGQADQGTQYF
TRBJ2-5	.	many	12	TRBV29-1	TGCAGCGTCAACAGGGGAGGGGAGACCCAGTACTTC	CSVNRGGETQYF
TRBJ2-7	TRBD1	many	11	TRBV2	TGTGCCAGCAGTGAAGGGGACAGGGGGCACTTC	CASSEGDRGHF
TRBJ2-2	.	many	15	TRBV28	TGTGCCAGCAGTTTAGACCCCGAGGAAGCCGGGGAGCTGTTTTTT	CASSLDPEEAGELFF
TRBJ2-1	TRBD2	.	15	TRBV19	TGTGCCAGTAGTATGGGCGGGAGCTCCTACAATGAGCAGCTCTTC	CASSMGGSSYNEQLF
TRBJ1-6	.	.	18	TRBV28	TGTGCCATCAGTTTGGTTGGCAGAAGGAAGGCCTATAATTCACCCCTCCACTTT	CAISLVGRRKAYNSPLHF
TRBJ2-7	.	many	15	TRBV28	TGTGCCAGCAGTCCGGATGGGGGGCTGCAGGTCGAGCAGTACTTC	CASSPDGGLQVEQYF